Shown below are 17 T cell receptor beta chains from a single sample sequenced in a study of identical twins. TCRdb redid the calling of the 5' RACE reads with MiXCR, one entry per CDR3 protein. The data hold around 550,000 distinct CDR3 sequences, with over 12% observed a single time. These same records also appear under a second study, on yellow fever vaccine responses in identical twins.

The specimen was CD4+ T cells sorted from blood. The receptors come from a woman younger than 35 in good health.

The chain uses TRBV12-3 or TRBV12-4 and TRBJ2-3; 8 bases map to TRBD2. CDR3 length equals 16 residues. The J segment lost 5 bases and the V segment lost 3 bases, leaving 10 bases of the junction unmatched. The CDR3, as DNA: TGTGCCAGCAGTTTGGTAGGCGGGAGGTCCAGAGATACGCAGTATTTT. The encoded protein is CASSLVGGRSRDTQYF.

This clonotype was seen a few times. This chain links TRBV20-1 with TRBJ2-7, with D tentatively TRBD1 (5 bases). Looked up from germline, CDR1 is DFQATT and CDR2 is SNEGSKA (reference sequence). The CDR3 is made up of 11 amino acids. With 3 bases removed from V and 5 bases from J, the gap between germline ends came to 8 bases. The CDR3 loop reads CSASQGHEQYV. For the CDR3, the DNA is TGCAGTGCTAGTCAGGGCCACGAGCAGTACGTC.

This clonotype was detected ten times or more. This sequence joins TRBV5-6 and TRBJ1-2; tentative D call: TRBD1 (5 bases). CDR1 is SGHDT and CDR2 is YYEEEE in the germline V gene. Trimming took 0 bases from V and 2 from J, leaving 8 bases between them. The CDR3 sequence is 14 residues long. The CDR3 is CASSLVEGNYGYTF. CDR3 DNA sequence: TGTGCCAGCAGCTTGGTCGAGGGGAACTATGGCTACACCTTC. Based on the CDR3 plus reference TRBV5-6 and TRBJ1-2, the full variable domain is DAGVTQSPTHLIKTRGQQVTLRCSPKSGHDTVSWYQQALGQGPQFIFQYYEEEERQRGNFPDRFSGHQFPNYSSELNVNALLLGDSALYLCASSLVEGNYGYTFGSGTRLTVV.

This sequence joins TRBV10-1 and TRBJ2-4; maybe TRBD2 (7 bases). In germline, CDR1 is WNHNN, CDR2 SYGVQD (reference sequence). Between the trimmed V and J ends, which lost 0 bases and 5 bases, there was a span of 14 bases. This CDR3 is built from 16 residues. This CDR3 is CASSESGAGAENIQYF. For the CDR3, the DNA is TGCGCCAGCAGTGAGTCTGGGGCGGGGGCCGAAAACATTCAGTACTTC.

This clonotype was observed a handful of times. V is TRBV5-5 and J is TRBJ1-1, with 7 positions matching TRBD1. CDR3 size: 14 residues. The V gene end was trimmed by 3 bases and the J gene end by 2 bases; junction bases not matched to a gene: 4. CDR1 is SGHKS, CDR2 YYEKEE, per germline (reference sequence). CDR3 amino acids: CASSSGQSNTEAFF. Here the CDR3 DNA reads TGTGCCAGCAGCTCGGGACAGAGCAACACTGAAGCTTTCTTT.

This clonotype came up a few times. The chain has TRBV7-7 and TRBJ2-3; 15 bases align to TRBD2. The CDR3 consists of 16 residues. V dropped 5 bases and J dropped 4; count of bases not matched to a gene: 4. Germline V gene data show CDR1 as SSHAT and CDR2 as FNYEAQ (reference sequence). The DNA for the CDR3 is TGTGCCAGCAGCGAGGGGACTAGCGGGGGGTCAGATACGCAGTATTTT. This sequence encodes CASSEGTSGGSDTQYF.

J is TRBJ1-5 and V is TRBV27, with D hard to call. V lost 4 bases and J lost 0, with 13 bases in between. CDR3 length: 16 amino acids. Germline V lookup: CDR1 MNHEY, CDR2 SMNVEV (reference sequence). CDR3 coding DNA: TGTGCCAGCAGTTCCGACCGGGTGAATAGCAATCAGCCCCAGCATTTT. Protein product: CASSSDRVNSNQPQHF.

This clonotype has ten or more counts. J is TRBJ2-3 and V is TRBV18; D is possibly TRBD1 (5 bases). This CDR3 region has 13 residues. Trimming stripped 1 base from V and 6 bases from J, with 8 bases between. The V gene's germline CDR1 is KGHSH and CDR2 LQKENI. The CDR3 loop is CASSPRSGDTQYF. DNA for the CDR3: TGTGCCAGCTCACCACGATCAGGGGATACGCAGTATTTT.

This chain uses TRBV3-1 with TRBJ1-2; D remains ambiguous. This CDR3 is built from 13 residues. CDR1 LGHDT and CDR2 YNNKEL come from the germline V gene (reference sequence). Between the trimmed V and J ends, which lost 2 bases and 5 bases, there was a span of 9 bases. The CDR3 region is CASSQSGQYGYTF. CDR3 nucleotide sequence: TGTGCCAGCAGCCAATCGGGCCAGTATGGCTACACCTTC.

The J gene is TRBJ2-5, the V gene TRBV5-1; no clear D. CDR1 SGHRS and CDR2 YFSETQ come from the germline V gene. V was clipped by 0 bases and J by 0 bases, with 12 bases between them. This CDR3 contains 16 residues. The CDR3, as DNA: TGCGCCAGCAGCTTGGGCCAAATGGGGTACCAAGAGACCCAGTACTTC. Its protein product is CASSLGQMGYQETQYF.

This clonotype was observed once. The CDR3 protein is CASSPQGATDTQYF. In DNA, the CDR3 is TGTGCCAGCTCCCCCCAGGGGGCCACAGATACGCAGTATTTT. The V call is TRBV18, the J call TRBJ2-3; 8 bases line up with TRBD1. The CDR3 sequence is 14 residues long. V shed 6 bases, J shed 2 bases, and the junction held 4 bases outside the gene matches. The germline CDR1 and CDR2 sequences are KGHSH and LQKENI.

The genes are TRBV27 and TRBJ2-7, with D possibly being TRBD2 (5 bases). V was shortened by 2 bases and J by 3 bases, with 8 bases between the two germline ends. There are 13 residues in the CDR3. The germline V gene has CDR1 MNHEY and CDR2 SMNVEV (reference sequence). Here the CDR3 DNA reads TGTGCCAGCAGTTTACGGGGAAACTACGAGCAGTACGTC. This codes for CASSLRGNYEQYV.

The J gene is TRBJ1-3, the V gene TRBV4-2, with TRBD1 as a possible D gene (5 bases). Germline V gene data show CDR1 as LGHNA and CDR2 as YNFKEQ. The V and J ends lost 0 bases and 3 bases respectively, with 12 bases between them. The CDR3 is 16 amino acids. Here the CDR3 reads CASSQDGPQVGNTIYF. The DNA for the CDR3 is TGTGCCAGCAGCCAAGACGGCCCACAGGTTGGAAACACCATATATTTT.

V and J are TRBV7-9 and TRBJ2-2; D is ambiguous. The V end was cut by 5 bases, the J end by 0 bases, with 7 bases between. The germline V gene encodes CDR1 SEHNR and CDR2 FQNEAQ (reference sequence). This CDR3 has 14 amino acids. In DNA form, the CDR3 reads TGTGCCAGCAGCACTCTATCGAACACCGGGGAGCTGTTTTTT. Translation gives CASSTLSNTGELFF.

This clonotype has more than one count but fewer than ten. The gene calls are TRBV10-3 and TRBJ2-3, with no clear D. The CDR3 sequence is 13 residues long. Germline V gene sequence: CDR1 ENHRY, CDR2 SYGVKD. V was trimmed by 2 bases and J by 1 base, leaving 4 bases between them. DNA of the CDR3: TGTGCCATCAGTGAGCGGGGCACAGATACGCAGTATTTT. This encodes CAISERGTDTQYF.

The chain employs TRBV5-4 and TRBJ1-1; TRBD1 aligns across 7 bases. The CDR3 totals 15 residues. Looked up from germline, CDR1 is SGHNT and CDR2 is YYREEE (reference sequence). After removal of 3 bases from V and 5 bases from J, the junction contained 10 bases not matched to a gene. The CDR3 sequence: CASSSRTGLRTEAFF. The CDR3, as DNA: TGTGCCAGCAGCTCCCGGACAGGATTGCGAACTGAAGCTTTCTTT.

This clonotype was observed a handful of times. This rearrangement joins TRBV2 to TRBJ1-1; 7 positions match TRBD1. After removal of 1 base from V and 1 base from J, the junction contained 0 bases not matched to a gene. Germline V gives CDR1 SNHLY, CDR2 FYNNEI. This CDR3 comprises 14 residues. CDR3 nucleotides: TGTGCCAGCAGTGAAGGACAGGGGAACACTGAAGCTTTCTTT. Protein product: CASSEGQGNTEAFF.